This TCR beta chain emerged from a study of OX40 agonist ivuxolimab in advanced cancers. The wider study: The mean age was about 57 years, ranging from 23 to 79, with about 87% of participants male.

Here immunoSEQ multiplex PCR was the method, and the copy in TCRdb shows in-frame clones only, minus some. The sample has tens of thousands of clones; 80% to 95% are singletons. Study observations and caveats: Compared with CD4+, CD8+ T cells on average had more expanded clones.

Remarks on this clone: Its matching antigen is unknown.

The source is an adult with an advanced solid tumor such as melanoma, head and neck, liver or kidney cancer. Specimen: CD4+ or CD8+ T cells sorted from blood, collected in a trial of the OX40 agonist ivuxolimab.

The CDR3 spells CSVGGTDEKLFF. The CDR3 coding sequence is TGCAGCGTTGGGGGCACGGATGAAAAACTGTTTTTT. The rearrangement joins TRBV29-1 to TRBJ1-4, with D perhaps TRBD1 (5 bases). From germline, CDR1 is SQVTM and CDR2 ANQGSEA. The germline V and J ends were trimmed by 4 bases and 6 bases, with 9 bases remaining between them. CDR3 length: 12 residues.